Shown below are 16 T cell receptor beta chains from a single sample sequenced in a study of blood T cells in healthy people across ages (dated by TCRdb to 2015 to 2017). The receptor library was made with 5' RACE. The listed sequencing device is Illumina HiSeq 2500. A second PCR of about 6 to 11 cycles was performed with a sample-barcoded 5' primer and a J-beta primer mix. The public reads were quality trimmed at Q25 with fastp and then assembled into clones with MiXCR by TCRdb, keeping productive beta chains. Every CDR3 protein is listed once, alongside the most common genes and DNA of its rows. Present in this sample are 1.5 million to 2 million distinct CDR3 sequences, about 50% of which were seen just once. The top ten hold around 2.1% of the sample. Specimen: blood. The receptors were gathered from a woman aged 40 to 55 in good health.

The V and J genes are TRBV20-1 and TRBJ2-5; D is possibly TRBD2 (5 bases). The CDR3 sequence is 13 residues long. Trimming removed 0 bases at V and 11 bases at J, with 16 bases between. Germline V gene lookup returns CDR1 DFQATT and CDR2 SNEGSKA (reference sequence). CDR3 sequence: CSARDRPGREQYF. CDR3 nucleotides: TGCAGTGCTAGAGATCGGCCAGGAAGGGAGCAGTACTTC.

This clonotype has just a few counts. This sequence joins TRBV4-2 and TRBJ2-7; TRBD2 aligns across 7 bases. Per germline, CDR1 LGHNA and CDR2 YNFKEQ. J was trimmed by 3 bases and V by 0 bases; bases with no gene match: 11. CDR3 size: 17 residues. CDR3 in amino acids: CASSQEAPGLVLYEQYF. The CDR3 DNA reads TGTGCCAGCAGCCAAGAGGCTCCCGGACTAGTGCTCTACGAGCAGTACTTC.

This clonotype appeared a few times. This sequence joins TRBV28 and TRBJ2-3; 8 nucleotides agree with TRBD1. Germline CDR1 reads MDHEN; CDR2 reads SYDVKM. V lost 6 bases to trimming and J lost 4 bases; unmatched junction nucleotides: 15. The CDR3 loop spans 17 amino acids. CDR3 nucleotides: TGTGCCAGCAGCCCGGACAGGGATGGTTGGTTGTCAGATACGCAGTATTTT. Translated, it gives CASSPDRDGWLSDTQYF.

This chain uses TRBV20-1 with TRBJ2-1; no firm D call. Looked up from germline, CDR1 is DFQATT and CDR2 is SNEGSKA (reference sequence). The V and J ends lost 3 bases and 5 bases respectively, with 11 bases between them. The CDR3 is 13 amino acids. The DNA of the CDR3 is TGCAGTGCTAGTGCCCCGGTGGACAATGAGCAGTTCTTC. Protein sequence: CSASAPVDNEQFF.

The chain carries TRBV6-2 or TRBV6-3 and TRBJ2-1; D is possibly TRBD2 (7 bases). Germline-derived CDR1 and CDR2 are MNHEY and SVGEGT. The CDR3 is 14 amino acids. Deletions cut 6 bases from V and 6 bases from J, with 15 bases between. The CDR3 sequence: CASRWGGARNEQFF. CDR3 nucleotide sequence: TGTGCCAGCAGGTGGGGGGGGGCCCGCAATGAGCAGTTCTTC.

In its sample, this clonotype was seen once. The chain couples TRBV20-1 to TRBJ2-1; 9 bases map to TRBD2. Germline CDR1 is DFQATT and CDR2 is SNEGSKA (reference sequence). CDR3 size: 13 residues. The V segment lost 6 bases and the J segment 8 bases; nucleotides outside the gene matches: 8. This chain's CDR3 is CSADAGGWDEQFF. As DNA, the CDR3 is TGCAGTGCCGACGCGGGAGGGTGGGATGAGCAGTTCTTC.

This rearrangement joins TRBV25-1 to TRBJ1-4; D unclear. V was pared by 3 bases and J by 7 bases, with 15 bases between. Germline V CDR1 and CDR2: MGHDK, SYGVNS. This CDR3 is 15 amino acids long. CDR3 loop: CASSDRPGVGEKLFF. The DNA of the CDR3 is TGTGCCAGCAGTGACCGACCGGGAGTCGGTGAAAAACTGTTTTTT.

The V gene is TRBV7-2, the J gene TRBJ2-7, with 9 bases matching TRBD1. The CDR3 covers 15 residues. Germline V gene sequence: CDR1 SGHTA, CDR2 FQGNSA. Germline trimming cut 5 bases from V and 3 bases from J; bases unmatched to any gene: 8. The CDR3 DNA sequence: TGTGCCAGCAGCGAAGACAGGGGGGCTTTCTACGAGCAGTACTTC. Protein product: CASSEDRGAFYEQYF.

This sequence joins TRBV6-2 or TRBV6-3 and TRBJ1-4, with 7 bases identical to TRBD1. There are 15 residues in the CDR3. V lost 2 bases to trimming and J lost 4 bases; unmatched junction nucleotides: 4. CDR1 and CDR2 from the germline V gene are MNHEY and SVGEGT. The CDR3 DNA sequence: TGTGCCAGCAGTTACGAGGGACAGATTAATGAAAAACTGTTTTTT. Its protein product is CASSYEGQINEKLFF.

V gene TRBV6-4 combines with J gene TRBJ2-7; 12 nucleotides match TRBD2. Trimming removed 8 bases from V and 3 bases from J; junction bases left unmatched: 8. CDR3 length: 15 amino acids. Germline V gives CDR1 MRHNA, CDR2 SNTAGT. The DNA for the CDR3 is TGTGCCAGCTCTATGGGGACTAGCGGGTTCTACGAGCAGTACTTC. It specifies CASSMGTSGFYEQYF.

The J gene is TRBJ2-7, the V gene TRBV24-1; D uncertain. The CDR3 is 15 residues long. Germline lookup yields CDR1 KGHDR and CDR2 SFDVKD. V dropped 3 bases and J dropped 3 bases, with 14 bases sitting between them. CDR3 nucleotide sequence: TGTGCCACCAGTGATAGGACGGCTCCCGGCTACGAGCAGTACTTC. Its protein product is CATSDRTAPGYEQYF.

V usage is TRBV6-2 or TRBV6-3 and J usage is TRBJ2-3; TRBD1 matches at 9 bases. V trimming: 3 bases; J trimming: 6 bases; junction bases outside the gene matches: 4. The CDR3 runs 14 residues. Germline V gene lookup returns CDR1 MNHEY and CDR2 SVGEGT. The CDR3: CASSYYRGLDTQYF. DNA of the CDR3: TGTGCCAGCAGTTATTACAGGGGGCTGGATACGCAGTATTTT.

The chain joins TRBV4-2 to TRBJ1-5, with a possible D match to TRBD1 (5 bases). Germline V gene lookup returns CDR1 LGHNA and CDR2 YNFKEQ. With 3 bases removed from V and 6 bases from J, the gap between germline ends came to 18 bases. This CDR3 has 16 residues. The CDR3 region has the DNA TGTGCCAGCAGCCACCTTGGGGGAGGGATGCTTCAGCCCCAGCATTTT. The encoded protein is CASSHLGGGMLQPQHF.

The V gene is TRBV5-1, the J gene TRBJ1-2; D remains ambiguous. V shed 0 bases and J shed 1 base, with 7 bases lying between them. CDR1 is SGHRS, CDR2 YFSETQ, per germline. This CDR3 region has 14 residues. CDR3 in amino acids: CASSLEANNYGYTF. In nucleotides, the CDR3 is TGCGCCAGCAGCTTGGAGGCAAATAACTATGGCTACACCTTC.

A remark on this clonotype: A read error may account for a junction end that differs from germline. The rearrangement joins TRBV7-7 to TRBJ2-5; D is perhaps TRBD2 (5 bases). The germline V gene encodes CDR1 SSHAT and CDR2 FNYEAQ (reference sequence). The CDR3 sequence is 15 residues long. The CDR3: CASSLATAPGETQYF. The CDR3 bases are TGTGCTAGCAGCTTAGCGACCGCGCCGGGGGAGACCCAGTACTTC.

This clonotype has more than one count but fewer than ten. The chain has TRBV7-9 and TRBJ1-2; D unclear. This CDR3 contains 13 residues. Germline V gene sequence: CDR1 SEHNR, CDR2 FQNEAQ (reference sequence). V lost 1 base, J lost 5 bases, and 8 bases lay in between. CDR3 coding DNA: TGTGCCAGCAGCTTAGGATTGCAGTATGGCTACACCTTC. As protein: CASSLGLQYGYTF. Drawing the rest from reference TRBV7-9 and TRBJ1-2, the complete variable domain is DTGVSQNPRHKITKRGQNVTFRCDPISEHNRLYWYRQTLGQGPEFLTYFQNEAQLEKSRLLSDRFSAERPKGSFSTLEIQRTEQGDSAMYLCASSLGLQYGYTFGSGTRLTVV.